Included here is one T cell receptor (beta chain) sequence, with context. The antigen is undetermined. The data originate from a study of cytomegalovirus exposure and HLA in healthy donors. Findings of the study overall: Whilst most TCR sequences proved rare, a subset of public TCRs occurred across many donors.

V dropped 8 bases and J dropped 6 bases, with 20 bases sitting between them. Germline V gene sequence: CDR1 SEHNR, CDR2 FQNEAQ (reference sequence). CDR3 length: 14 amino acids. Method: immunoSEQ multiplex PCR; TCRdb's copy keeps in-frame clones and lacks some. The sample contains roughly 330,000 clones, 75% to 90% of which appear only once. The rearrangement uses TRBV7-9 and TRBJ2-7; a weak D match, TRBD2 (5 bases). This clonotype originated in a woman in her twenties or thirties in good health and CMV-seropositive. The sample comprised PBMCs. The CDR3: CASFHSGVGGEQYF. CDR3 DNA: TGTGCCAGCTTTCATTCCGGGGTTGGAGGCGAGCAGTACTTC.